The clone carrying this T cell receptor beta chain is medium-sized by frequency. This specimen comes from a study of T cell clusters in autoimmune cytopenias. In germline, CDR1 is SQVTM, CDR2 ANQGSEA. The CDR3 has 13 amino acids. TRB was amplified by touch-down multiplex PCR, primer pools A and B combined. After re-calling the multiplex PCR reads, TCRdb lists one entry per CDR3 protein, DNA absent. The sample totals around 6,300 distinct CDR3 sequences; its top ten clones hold about 22%. Roughly 38,000 genome equivalents of blood DNA were amplified for TRB. A further study also used this sample, focusing on T cell repertoires in aging, cancer and after chemotherapy.

This receptor was taken from a human donor in good health. The sequenced material came from peripheral blood. This chain links TRBV29-1 with TRBJ2-7; checking the TCRdb D call of TRBD1 is not possible without DNA. The CDR3 region is CSASQGAHNEQYF.